A selection of T cell receptor beta chains follows, all from one sample in a study of T cells in Graves' hyperthyroidism and ophthalmopathy. Each CDR3 protein gets one entry after TCRdb re-called the multiplex PCR reads with MiXCR. The sample contains under 700,000 distinct CDR3 sequences, around 46% of which appear only once. The source material was peripheral blood or thyroid tissue (not recorded which). Receptors were obtained from a woman aged 18-30 years with Graves' hyperthyroidism. The CDR3 runs from the conserved cysteine through the conserved F or W. Fields, in order: J gene, clone size, CDR3 length, V gene, D gene, CDR3 DNA, CDR3 protein. D genes are given only for firm matches. Only part of the rows carry a size: once, few, many, or a class if the clone is expanded.

TRBJ1-4 . 13 TRBV10-3 . TGTGCCATCATGGGGCAGGGTGCTGAAAAACTGTTTTTT CAIMGQGAEKLFF
TRBJ2-7 few 14 TRBV2 . TGTGCCAGCAGTTTATCCGGGGGGCCCAACGAGCAGTACTTC CASSLSGGPNEQYF
TRBJ1-2 . 13 TRBV29-1 . TGCAGCGTTGAAGGGACAGACTTCTATGGCTACACCTTC CSVEGTDFYGYTF
TRBJ2-7 many 12 TRBV6-1 TRBD2 TGTGCCGGCACTAGCGAGTCCTACGAGCAGTACTTC CAGTSESYEQYF
TRBJ2-5 few 16 TRBV6-6 TRBD2 TGTGCCAGCAGTGCGGCCGGGACTAGCGTACAAGAGACCCAGTACTTC CASSAAGTSVQETQYF
TRBJ1-6 . 15 TRBV11-2 TRBD1 TGTGCCAGCAGCCGAGGGACAGGGGGGAATTCACCCCTCCACTTT CASSRGTGGNSPLHF
TRBJ2-7 few 15 TRBV2 . TGTGCCAGCAGCTACCTGAGGGAGGCCACGGGGGAGCAGTACTTC CASSYLREATGEQYF
TRBJ1-2 many 13 TRBV20-1 . TGCAGTGCTAGAGCAGGGGCTAACTATGGCTACACCTTC CSARAGANYGYTF
TRBJ1-1 . 12 TRBV29-1 TRBD1 TGCAGCGTTCCGGGACAGGGCGATGAAGCTTTCTTT CSVPGQGDEAFF
TRBJ2-5 many 14 TRBV25-1 . TGTGCCAGCAGTGAAAAGTCTGGGCAAGAGACCCAGTACTTC CASSEKSGQETQYF
TRBJ1-1 few 11 TRBV20-1 . TGCAGTGCTGCCGACAACACTGAAGCTTTCTTT CSAADNTEAFF
TRBJ1-5 few 15 TRBV7-6 . TGTGCCAGCAGCCTTGACACAGGGACGGGACAGCCCCAGCATTTT CASSLDTGTGQPQHF
TRBJ1-3 once 14 TRBV9 . TGTGCCAGCAGCGTAGGCGGACAGGGAAACACCATATATTTT CASSVGGQGNTIYF
TRBJ1-1 few 15 TRBV19 . TGTGCCAGTAGTCGGCAGGGGTCGGGAAACACTGAAGCTTTCTTT CASSRQGSGNTEAFF
TRBJ1-1 few 13 TRBV7-7 TRBD1 TGTGCTAGCGGGGACAGGATGAACACTGAAGCTTTCTTT CASGDRMNTEAFF
TRBJ1-2 few 13 TRBV10-3 . TGTGCCAGCAGTTACGCCTTATTACAGGGCTACACCTTC CASSYALLQGYTF
TRBJ1-4 . 14 TRBV9 TRBD1 TGTGCCAGCAGCGTTACAGGGGAAAATGAAAAACTGTTTTTT CASSVTGENEKLFF
TRBJ1-2 few 13 TRBV10-3 . TGTGCCAGCAGTTCGACTGCAGCCTATGGCTACACCTTC CASSSTAAYGYTF
TRBJ1-1 once 12 TRBV29-1 . TGCAGCCCGGTGGGGCAGGGGTCTGAAGCTTTCTTT CSPVGQGSEAFF
TRBJ2-6 . 14 TRBV7-8 . TGTGCCAGCAGCTTAAGGGAAGGGGGCAACGTCCTGACTTTC CASSLREGGNVLTF
TRBJ2-3 . 16 TRBV7-2 . TGTGCCAGCAGCTTACTTCGGTCCAGCGGCACAGATACGCAGTATTTT CASSLLRSSGTDTQYF